Sequencing of this T cell receptor beta chain was carried out in a study of blood T cell repertoires in COVID-19. Study processing details: How many nucleated cells were present was estimated from reference gene primer amplification. This table comes from immunoSEQ multiplex PCR, and its TCRdb copy is limited to in-frame clones, with some not included. The V and J calls and clone size come from that table; D and trimming were worked out from the DNA. The sample has fewer than 200,000 clones; more than 60% are singletons. This clone was observed a single time. Germline loops: CDR1 SGHDT, CDR2 YYEEEE. This CDR3 has 17 amino acids. V was cut by 0 bases and J by 5 bases, with 21 bases left in between.

This TCR derives from a man aged 55 to 70 with acute or convalescent COVID-19. Sequencing used peripheral blood. The chain links TRBV5-6 to TRBJ2-7; possibly TRBD2 for D (5 bases). The CDR3 bases are TGTGCCAGCAGCTTGGGGGGTTTCGGCTCTTCGGGGAACGAGCAGTACTTC. Its translation: CASSLGGFGSSGNEQYF. Supplemented by reference TRBV5-6 and TRBJ2-7, the full variable domain reads DAGVTQSPTHLIKTRGQQVTLRCSPKSGHDTVSWYQQALGQGPQFIFQYYEEEERQRGNFPDRFSGHQFPNYSSELNVNALLLGDSALYLCASSLGGFGSSGNEQYFGPGTRLTVT.